This TCR beta chain comes out of a study of tumor-infiltrating lymphocytes in primary liver carcinoma. Across the whole study: All lesions had stage T1-T3 N0M0 and roughly 4 to 11 cm widths.

Co-extraction yielded RNA and DNA from around 20-30 mg of unsorted bulk tissue. Patients in the cohort were treatment-naive and living with chronic HBV infection. As regards this clonotype: No conserved phenylalanine or tryptophan is present at the end of the CDR3, so a read error is the likely explanation.

A constant-region primer primed TCR beta cDNA synthesis from roughly 520 ng of total RNA. Libraries of TCR beta came from three nested multiplex PCR rounds with slightly modified ARM-PCR. Primers for the first two PCR rounds were TRBV1-TRBV30 forward primers and a C-beta reverse primer (about 10 cycles per round). TCRdb reanalysed the multiplex PCR reads using MiXCR and keeps one entry per CDR3 protein. The table lists about 96,000 distinct CDR3 sequences, less than 75% of them singletons, with roughly 27% in the top ten. The CDR3 consists of 11 residues. V shed 7 bases and J shed 2 bases, with 4 bases lying between them. From germline, CDR1 is SGHAT and CDR2 FQNNGV.

The source material was tumor-adjacent normal liver tissue. The source of this sequence is a man in his forties or fifties with primary liver carcinoma and hepatitis B virus infection. The chain combines TRBV11-2 with TRBJ2-3; no definite D call. This CDR3 is CASNYTDTQYL. The CDR3 region has the DNA TGTGCCAGCAACTACACAGATACGCAGTATCTT.